Listed here are 27 T cell receptor beta chains from one sample, sequenced in a study of beta chain features in type 1 diabetes. Sequenced material consisted of expressed TCRB transcripts (all of the isolated RNA was reverse transcribed). Sequencing used immunoSEQ multiplex PCR; TCRdb keeps in-frame clones, though not all of them. The table lists just over 150,000 clones, approximately 12% of them singletons, with approximately 2% in the top ten. Input material: central memory CD4+ T cells from blood. The source of these receptors is a man aged 18 to 29 in good health.

DNA for the CDR3: TGCAGCGTTGGGGCAGGGGGACCTGGACAGCAGTACTTC. Its protein is CSVGAGGPGQQYF. V usage is TRBV29-1 and J usage is TRBJ2-7, with 7 bases lining up with TRBD1. The CDR3 consists of 13 residues. V gave up 4 bases and J gave up 8 bases; unmatched junction bases: 11. CDR1 and CDR2 (germline): SQVTM, ANQGSEA.

This clone was seen more than once but under ten times. This chain uses TRBV4-1 with TRBJ2-3; the match to TRBD2 covers 12 bases. V lost 3 bases, J lost 5 bases, and 6 bases stayed unmatched. Germline CDR1 MGHRA, CDR2 YSYEKL. The CDR3 spans 16 residues. The CDR3 sequence: CASSQLGLAGGDTQYF. CDR3 bases: TGCGCCAGCAGCCAGTTGGGACTAGCGGGTGGAGATACGCAGTATTTT.

The V and J genes are TRBV6-5 and TRBJ2-7; 9 bases map to TRBD2. This CDR3 region has 15 residues. Germline V gene data show CDR1 as MNHEY and CDR2 as SVGAGI. The V and J ends lost 2 bases and 4 bases, in that order; junction bases with no gene match: 6. For the CDR3, the DNA is TGTGCCAGCAGTTACGGCGGTAGCGGGGGTTACGAGCAGTACTTC. Amino acid sequence: CASSYGGSGGYEQYF.

This clone showed up just a few times. The CDR3 bases are TGTGCCAGCAGCGCCTCCGGGACCCCGGTGGGCACAGATACGCAGTATTTT. Protein sequence: CASSASGTPVGTDTQYF. The rearrangement uses TRBV9 and TRBJ2-3; D may be TRBD1 or TRBD2 (5 bases each). Trimming cost V 3 bases and J 1 base, with 18 bases left between them. Germline V gene data show CDR1 as SGDLS and CDR2 as YYNGEE. The CDR3 length is 17 residues.

This chain joins TRBV14 and TRBJ1-4; D uncertain. Per germline, CDR1 SGHDN and CDR2 FVKESK. Trimming stripped 4 bases from V and 5 bases from J, with 14 bases between. The CDR3 runs 15 residues. DNA for the CDR3: TGTGCCAGCAGCCTACAAGGCCCCTCCAATGAAAAACTGTTTTTT. It codes for CASSLQGPSNEKLFF.

This clone was detected ten times or more. The chain joins TRBV14 to TRBJ2-5; TRBD2 aligns across 9 bases. Germline V CDR1 and CDR2: SGHDN, FVKESK. The CDR3 contains 13 residues. V lost 6 bases and J lost 3; bases outside the gene matches: 2. The CDR3: CASRRLAEETQYF. The DNA of the CDR3 is TGTGCCAGCAGAAGACTAGCGGAAGAGACCCAGTACTTC.

This clone has only a few counts. V gene TRBV11-2 combines with J gene TRBJ1-5; D gene ambiguous. CDR1 is SGHAT, CDR2 FQNNGV, per germline. V was clipped by 0 bases and J by 2 bases, with 8 bases between them. The CDR3 covers 15 residues. CDR3 sequence (DNA): TGTGCCAGCAGCTTAGATCCCGGGGGCAATCAGCCCCAGCATTTT. Translated: CASSLDPGGNQPQHF.

This clone was seen only a few times. The rearrangement uses TRBV4-1 and TRBJ2-3; unclear D gene. Trimming took 5 bases from V and 4 from J, leaving 13 bases between them. Germline CDR1 MGHRA, CDR2 YSYEKL. There are 14 residues in the CDR3. As DNA, the CDR3 is TGCGCCAGCAGCTCGTTTCCGACCCCAGATACGCAGTATTTT. Translated: CASSSFPTPDTQYF.

Of note for this clone: This CDR3 fails to terminate in the conserved phenylalanine or tryptophan, so it likely reflects a read error. It is unclear where the CDR3 begins or ends on the DNA, so no DNA is shown, and the CDR3 is as TCRdb lists it. The J gene is TRBJ2-7, the V gene TRBV5-1; TRBD1 is the table's D call, not checked against the DNA. The CDR3 sequence runs 14 residues, both termini included. CDR1 and CDR2 from the germline V gene are SGHRS and YFSETQ. This chain's CDR3 is CASSIFPGTGTLVI.

This clone was counted only a few times. The chain combines TRBV10-3 with TRBJ1-1; D not resolved. The germline V gene has CDR1 ENHRY and CDR2 SYGVKD. V was cut by 3 bases and J by 1 base, with 9 bases left in between. The CDR3 consists of 14 residues. CDR3 nucleotide sequence: TGTGCCATCAGTGATGGGCAGACGAACACTGAAGCTTTCTTT. It codes for CAISDGQTNTEAFF.

This clone was picked up a small number of times. This chain joins TRBV7-2 and TRBJ2-2, with 10 bases lining up with TRBD2. The J segment lost 9 bases and the V segment lost 5 bases, leaving 6 bases of the junction unmatched. The length of the CDR3 is 14 residues. Germline assignment: CDR1 SGHTA and CDR2 FQGNSA. The CDR3 bases are TGTGCCAGCAGCCGACCGGGACTAGCGCGGGAGCTGTTTTTT. It encodes CASSRPGLARELFF.

This clone was observed a handful of times. The chain carries TRBV29-1 and TRBJ1-1, with D maybe TRBD1 (6 bases). Germline CDR1 is SQVTM and CDR2 is ANQGSEA. Trimming removed 5 bases at V and 2 bases at J, with 15 bases between. The CDR3 sequence is 14 residues long. CDR3 region: CSVSLQGLNTEAFF. The CDR3 DNA follows: TGCAGCGTTAGCTTACAGGGTCTTAACACTGAAGCTTTCTTT. Full variable domain (remainder filled in from reference TRBV29-1 and TRBJ1-1): SAVISQKPSRDICQRGTSLTIQCQVDSQVTMMFWYRQQPGQSLTLIATANQGSEATYESGFVIDKFPISRPNLTFSTLTVSNMSPEDSSIYLCSVSLQGLNTEAFFGQGTRLTVV.

This clone was found many times. V gene TRBV10-3 combines with J gene TRBJ2-4; TRBD2 agrees at 16 bases. Germline V gene sequence: CDR1 ENHRY, CDR2 SYGVKD. The CDR3 covers 18 residues. V dropped 2 bases and J dropped 6; count of bases not matched to a gene: 7. DNA of the CDR3: TGTGCCATCAGTGAGGCCGGGACTAGCGGGAGGGCGGGAAACATTCAGTACTTC. It codes for CAISEAGTSGRAGNIQYF.

This clone was observed many times. The rearrangement links TRBV28 to TRBJ2-7, with 8 bases aligning to TRBD1. There are 14 residues in the CDR3. V was clipped by 10 bases and J by 7 bases; unmatched bases: 15. From germline, CDR1 is MDHEN and CDR2 SYDVKM. CDR3 residues: CATSPPQGAREQYF. As DNA, the CDR3 is TGTGCCACCTCCCCCCCCCAGGGGGCTAGGGAGCAGTACTTC.

This clone was counted only a few times. A much larger clone differs from this one at a single base, so this may be a read error. This chain connects TRBV7-2 to TRBJ2-2, with D perhaps given as TRBD1 or TRBD2 (5 bases each). This CDR3 spans 18 amino acids. Germline V gives CDR1 SGHTA, CDR2 FQGNSA. The CDR3 protein is CASSVAYRRQSNTGELFF. CDR3 DNA: TGTGCCAGCAGCGTAGCGTACAGAAGACAGTCGAACACCGGGGAGCTGTTTTTT.

There are a few counts of this clone. The rearrangement joins TRBV7-9 to TRBJ1-1; possible D gene TRBD1, 5 bases. The germline gives CDR1 SEHNR, CDR2 FQNEAQ (reference sequence). There are 16 residues in the CDR3. Trimming cost V 2 bases and J 0 bases, with 13 bases left between them. The CDR3 sequence is CASSLLSTGLNTEAFF. The CDR3 DNA follows: TGTGCCAGCAGCTTACTTTCCACAGGATTGAACACTGAAGCTTTCTTT.

V usage is TRBV7-2 and J usage is TRBJ2-3, with a tentative D call TRBD2 (6 bases). V shed 1 base and J shed 4 bases, with 6 bases lying between them. The CDR3 length is 13 residues. Germline values: CDR1 SGHTA, CDR2 FQGNSA. CDR3 region: CASSLGGADTQYF. The CDR3 DNA is TGTGCCAGCAGCTTAGGGGGGGCAGATACGCAGTATTTT.

The V gene is TRBV18, the J gene TRBJ2-7; 8 positions match TRBD1. The germline CDR1 and CDR2 sequences are KGHSH and LQKENI. CDR3 length: 11 residues. This CDR3 reads CASSPGQGLHV. The CDR3 DNA reads TGTGCCAGCTCACCCGGACAGGGCCTACACGTT.

This clone was seen a handful of times. The J gene is TRBJ1-5, the V gene TRBV7-2; D unclear. The CDR3 extends over 14 amino acids. Germline V lookup: CDR1 SGHTA, CDR2 FQGNSA. The germline V and J ends were trimmed by 3 bases and 2 bases, with 8 bases remaining between them. The CDR3 protein is CASSFRVGNQPQHF. The CDR3 DNA reads as TGTGCCAGCAGCTTTAGGGTTGGCAATCAGCCCCAGCATTTT.

This chain joins TRBV7-3 and TRBJ2-3; TRBD2 matches at 13 bases. The CDR3 spans 17 residues. V gave up 5 bases and J gave up 0 bases; unmatched junction bases: 5. CDR1 is SGHTA, CDR2 FQGTGA, per germline. The CDR3 DNA sequence: TGTGCCAGCAGCCAGACTAGCGGGGGGCTGAGCACAGATACGCAGTATTTT. Translation gives CASSQTSGGLSTDTQYF.

V is TRBV9 and J is TRBJ1-1; TRBD1 matches 10 bases. The CDR3 sequence is 16 residues long. Germline V gives CDR1 SGDLS, CDR2 YYNGEE. Trimming removed 4 bases from V and 5 bases from J; junction bases left unmatched: 11. CDR3 sequence: CASSSRQGARGTEAFF. CDR3 coding DNA: TGTGCCAGCAGCTCGCGACAGGGGGCGCGGGGTACTGAAGCTTTCTTT.

V gene TRBV28 combines with J gene TRBJ2-1, with 7 bases lining up with TRBD1. V was pared by 5 bases and J by 3 bases, with 7 bases of the junction left unmatched. Germline CDR1 reads MDHEN; CDR2 reads SYDVKM. The CDR3 has 15 amino acids. The CDR3: CASSIPGGRYNEQFF. DNA of the CDR3: TGTGCCAGCAGTATCCCAGGGGGACGCTACAATGAGCAGTTCTTC.

This clone was observed a handful of times. V and J are TRBV29-1 and TRBJ1-5; TRBD1 might be the D (6 bases). There are 13 residues in the CDR3. V gave up 6 bases and J gave up 9 bases, with 18 bases separating them. Per the germline V gene, CDR1 is SQVTM and CDR2 is ANQGSEA. The CDR3 nucleotides read TGCAGCGTAGCTCGGGGGGCGAGGGGGCCCCAGCATTTT. Translated, it gives CSVARGARGPQHF.

With respect to this clone: The identical CDR3 is also encoded by other nucleotide sequences in the sample. CDR3 region: CASSGTGGNQPQHF. Written as DNA, the CDR3 is TGTGCCAGCAGTGGGACAGGGGGCAATCAGCCCCAGCATTTT. The V gene is TRBV2, the J gene TRBJ1-5, with TRBD1 matching 9 bases. Germline loops: CDR1 SNHLY, CDR2 FYNNEI. The CDR3 consists of 14 residues. V dropped 4 bases and J dropped 2; count of bases not matched to a gene: 0. Filled out from reference TRBV2 and TRBJ1-5, the complete variable domain reads EPEVTQTPSHQVTQMGQEVILRCVPISNHLYFYWYRQILGQKVEFLVSFYNNEISEKSEIFDDQFSVERPDGSNFTLKIRSTKLEDSAMYFCASSGTGGNQPQHFGDGTRLSIL.

CDR3 DNA: TGTGCCAGCACCCGAGGAGGGGGCCTGAACACTGAAGCTTTCTTT. It specifies CASTRGGGLNTEAFF. The chain uses TRBV7-2 and TRBJ1-1; 7 positions match TRBD1. CDR3 length: 15 residues. V lost 7 bases and J lost 0; bases outside the gene matches: 8. Per germline, CDR1 SGHTA and CDR2 FQGNSA.

V is TRBV19 and J is TRBJ2-2, with a possible D match to TRBD1 (5 bases). Germline assignment: CDR1 LNHDA and CDR2 SQIVND (reference sequence). This CDR3 contains 15 residues. The ends were cut back, 7 bases at V and 4 bases at J, with 16 bases in the middle. The chain's CDR3 is CASMLPDRSTGELFF. In DNA form, the CDR3 reads TGTGCCAGTATGTTACCCGACAGATCCACCGGGGAGCTGTTTTTT.

This clone was counted a few times. The V gene is TRBV10-3, the J gene TRBJ2-1; 10 bases align to TRBD2. Germline values: CDR1 ENHRY, CDR2 SYGVKD. Germline trimming cut 4 bases from V and 9 bases from J; bases unmatched to any gene: 15. CDR3 length equals 17 residues. The CDR3 nucleotides read TGTGCCATCAGTGGAGCAAGCGGGAGGGGGAACCGTCCTGAGCAGTTCTTC. Its protein product is CAISGASGRGNRPEQFF.